These T cell receptor beta chains were read from a single sample in a study of blood T cell repertoires in COVID-19. Repertoires were generated with immunoSEQ multiplex PCR, while TCRdb's copy carries only in-frame clones and drops some. The data show under 300,000 clones, with around 87% seen just once and about 7.1% held by the top ten. Input material: peripheral blood. These TCRs come from an older woman with active or convalescent COVID-19. Each CDR3 is given without its conserved first and last residue.

>TRBV6-5|TRBJ2-7
ASSLGQSYEQY
>TRBV5-5|TRBJ1-2
ASRTGYYGYT
>TRBV7-9|TRBJ1-4
ASSLGTANEKLF
>TRBV18|TRBJ1-3
ASSPIEVSGNTIY
>TRBV4-3|TRBJ2-2
ASSQRLVRSSTGGELF
>TRBV18|TRBJ2-7
ASSPRGTGGSYEQY
>TRBV3-1/TRBV3-2|TRBJ1-2
ASSQGEQGAYGYT
>TRBV6-5|TRBJ1-2
ASSKTGNYGYT
>TRBV3-1/TRBV3-2|TRBJ2-3
ASSPTSLSVTDTQY
>TRBV3-1/TRBV3-2|TRBJ2-7
ASSGRTGGFYEQY
>TRBV7-2|TRBJ2-2
ASSRTSGGDTGELF
>TRBV18|TRBJ1-1
ASSPPTGPLGAF
>TRBV2|TRBJ2-5
ASSRPSGQETQY
>TRBV7-9|TRBJ1-5
ASSPQGAQPQH
>TRBV6-1|TRBJ1-2
ASSDRQGKDGYT
>TRBV5-1|TRBJ2-3
ASRERAPSTDTQY
>TRBV7-9|TRBJ2-1
ASSLEGGAYNEQF
>TRBV23-1|TRBJ2-4
AWGLSGGKAKNIQY
>TRBV25-1|TRBJ1-6
ASSEEGYNSPLH
>TRBV4-3|TRBJ2-2
ASSQGGGQGYTGELF
>TRBV18|TRBJ2-1
ASSPGTAYNEQF
>TRBV7-2|TRBJ1-2
ASVGLALDRYGYT
>TRBV2|TRBJ2-3
ASSGEVTDTQY
>TRBV12-3/TRBV12-4|TRBJ2-2
ASSLVSGELF
>TRBV7-8|TRBJ1-5
ASSLGADQPQH
>TRBV9|TRBJ1-1
ASSPVVRGQAF
>TRBV19|TRBJ1-1
ATQDRMNTEAF
>TRBV7-3|TRBJ1-2
ASSLGTGGGYT
>TRBV2|TRBJ1-3
ASTRDRSSGNTIY
>TRBV6-2/TRBV6-3|TRBJ1-1
ASSWGGRVTEAF
>TRBV11-3|TRBJ2-5
ASSLGGWGRSLQETQY
>TRBV9|TRBJ2-5
ASSVGPEETQY
>TRBV6-2/TRBV6-3|TRBJ1-1
ASSYSTTRGWTEAF
>TRBV6-5|TRBJ1-2
ASSSSERVGSGYT
>TRBV9|TRBJ2-2
ASSAPLGQISGGATGELF
>TRBV20-1|TRBJ1-1
SAQIQAKAF
>TRBV18|TRBJ1-5
ASSLGPNQPQH
>TRBV11-2|TRBJ2-3
ASSLGGRTDTQY
>TRBV4-3|TRBJ2-1
ASSQDLSGGANYNEQF
>TRBV14|TRBJ1-2
ASSQRGGSIYGYT
>TRBV6-5|TRBJ1-1
ASSHDRREAF
>TRBV2|TRBJ2-7
ASGPQGAWEQY
>TRBV29-1|TRBJ2-2
SVGQDVSGELF
>TRBV18|TRBJ2-7
ASSLQMTSFYEQY
>TRBV7-2|TRBJ2-5
ASSLGPLATRETQY
>TRBV18|TRBJ2-1
ASSPTSGAGNEQF
>TRBV5-1|TRBJ1-3
ASSLWTDSGNTIY
>TRBV5-1|TRBJ2-2
ASSLTAANTGELF
>TRBV7-8|TRBJ1-1
ASMRVVGETEAF
>TRBV6-2/TRBV6-3|TRBJ2-5
ASSYIEGKETQY
>TRBV6-5|TRBJ2-7
ASSRGDEQY
>TRBV7-2|TRBJ1-4
ASSLEGTGALEKLF
>TRBV27|TRBJ2-7
ATRGSGVSYEQY
>TRBV9|TRBJ1-6
ASSVGTRENRGKADSPLH
>TRBV2|TRBJ2-3
ASRVRLADTQY
>TRBV10-1|TRBJ2-2
ASSGSVTGELF
>TRBV24-1|TRBJ1-2
ATSESFYGYT
>TRBV5-6|TRBJ1-1
ASSLFREEAF
>TRBV9|TRBJ2-7
ASSVLAGGNEQY